This TCR beta chain was sequenced for a study of blood T cell repertoires in COVID-19 (dated by TCRdb to 2018 to 2021). About the investigation overall: The collaborator samples originated in the United States, Italy and Spain and spanned the acute and convalescent phases of COVID-19. The material from the prospective study consisted of cDNA or gDNA derived from T cells, B-cell-depleted T cells, or PBMCs. Deeply sampled blood TCRbeta repertoires from subjects exposed to, actively infected with, or recovered from COVID-19 were included in the dataset. A freely available public database, intended as a resource for researchers studying the immune response to SARS-CoV-2, is where the repertoires were released. The samples were drawn from two sources: the first 160 participants of the ongoing ImmuneRACE study, and 950 to 1,500 subjects contributed by 6 global collaborators. The sample metadata nearly always contained a de-identified subject ID, COVID-19 status, age in years and sex. Where available, HLA class I and class II types were taken from metadata supplied by the sample provider and were not determined by assay-based typing.

The CDR3 sequence holds 12 residues, the cysteine and phenylalanine included. Just the 36-base CDR3 DNA is kept, in frame starting at base 1. V is reduced by 1 base and J by 7 bases, leaving a spacing of 6 bases between them. The germline V gene supplies CDR1 MNHNS and CDR2 SASEGT. TCRbeta CDR3 regions were amplified from genomic DNA by means of the immunoSEQ Assay, a bias-controlled multiplex PCR. In the source study's methods: Nucleated cell counts per sample were estimated from amplification of reference gene primers within the assay. Sequence reads were collapsed and filtered to measure the absolute abundance of every unique TCRbeta CDR3 rearrangement. For each sample, productive Simpson clonality was calculated as the square root of Simpson's diversity index over productive rearrangements. In its TCRdb copy, this immuneACCESS table keeps in-frame sequences only and misses some clones. Where compared with another copy, unresolved V genes explain less than half of these, and the others have no known cause. D and trimming were read from the DNA, whereas the V and J calls and clone size are those reported in that table. The sample yields 150,000 to 250,000 clones; 87% were counted once. Of the sample, approximately 2.1% falls within the top ten clones.

Note on this clone: Its antigen is still unknown. One base away there is no much larger clone; base qualities are not given.

Enrolling through a virtual design, the prospective study's participants ranged in age from about 18 to 89 years and lived across roughly 23 United States geographic areas. In the prospective study, cohorts were assigned on the basis of participant-reported clinical history obtained from a screening survey and a study questionnaire. Recovered participants in ImmuneRACE Cohort 3 were defined by two consecutive negative NP/OP PCR tests, clearance by a healthcare professional, or resolution of symptoms. In the prospective study, whole blood, serum and a nasopharyngeal or oropharyngeal swab were collected from each participant by mobile phlebotomists. Additional blood draws and questionnaires over an approximately 2-month period could optionally be provided by prospective study participants. Prospective study blood samples were shipped either frozen or at room temperature before DNA extraction. The research as a whole found: How much clinical and demographic metadata was included differed by source and by participant, and the metadata was provided uncurated.

The sequence was obtained from a woman aged 25 to 45 who had recovered from COVID-19. The chain is encoded by TRBV6-1 joined to TRBJ2-3, with the identity of the D gene unclear. The sequencing sample was made of PBMCs or T cells enriched from blood (not recorded which). The base sequence is TGTGCCAGCAGTGAAGGCAGTCATACGCAGTATTTT. Its protein reads: CASSEGSHTQYF.